This TCR beta chain came from a study of immune characterization of retroperitoneal liposarcoma. TCRdb processed the PCR reads anew with MiXCR; each CDR3 protein has one entry. The repertoire holds approximately 10,000 distinct CDR3 sequences, with about a quarter as singletons. This clonotype is labeled as medium-sized. Looked up from germline, CDR1 is SGHNT and CDR2 is YENEEA. The CDR3 covers 16 residues. Between the trimmed V and J ends, which lost 0 bases and 1 base, there was a span of 12 bases. The sequenced sample consisted of tumor tissue. The V call is TRBV11-3, the J call TRBJ1-1; D unclear. This receptor was obtained from a female donor with retroperitoneal liposarcoma. CDR3 protein: CASSLDRGIGNTEAFF. For the CDR3, the DNA is TGTGCCAGCAGCTTAGATCGTGGGATCGGGAACACTGAAGCTTTCTTT. Filled out from reference TRBV11-3 and TRBJ1-1, the complete variable domain reads EAGVVQSPRYKIIEKKQPVAFWCNPISGHNTLYWYLQNLGQGPELLIRYENEEAVDDSQLPKDRFSAERLKGVDSTLKIQPAELGDSAVYLCASSLDRGIGNTEAFFGQGTRLTVV.